These 8 T cell receptor beta chains were sequenced from one sample in a study of blood T cell repertoires in COVID-19. Method: immunoSEQ multiplex PCR; TCRdb's copy keeps in-frame clones and lacks some. The table includes roughly 67,000 clones, around 82% detected once. The sample comprised peripheral blood. The receptors were gathered from a man aged 50-60 years with active COVID-19.

The V gene is TRBV4-1, the J gene TRBJ2-3, with TRBD2 as a possible D gene (6 bases). In germline, CDR1 is MGHRA, CDR2 YSYEKL. V was pared by 4 bases and J by 3 bases, with 17 bases between. This CDR3 is built from 16 residues. The CDR3 bases are TGCGCCAGCAGCCGTGGGGCTAGCGCTTTGACAGATACGCAGTATTTT. Translating gives CASSRGASALTDTQYF.

This chain connects TRBV7-9 to TRBJ2-1; 7 positions agree with TRBD2. There are 16 residues in the CDR3. Germline lookup yields CDR1 SEHNR and CDR2 FQNEAQ (reference sequence). With V trimmed by 1 base and J by 2 bases, 5 bases remained unmatched. CDR3 in DNA: TGTGCCAGCAGCTTAGAGGCGGGAGCGGCCTACAATGAGCAGTTCTTC. It specifies CASSLEAGAAYNEQFF.

This sequence joins TRBV7-2 and TRBJ2-3; 10 nucleotides align to TRBD2. V dropped 1 base and J dropped 6; count of bases not matched to a gene: 7. CDR3 length equals 16 residues. CDR1 SGHTA and CDR2 FQGNSA come from the germline V gene. CDR3 amino acids: CASSLEAGGPRDTQYF. CDR3 in DNA: TGTGCCAGCAGCTTAGAAGCGGGGGGGCCTCGGGATACGCAGTATTTT. Full variable domain (missing parts from reference TRBV7-2 and TRBJ2-3): GAGVSQSPSNKVTEKGKDVELRCDPISGHTALYWYRQSLGQGLEFLIYFQGNSAPDKSGLPSDRFSAERTGGSVSTLTIQRTQQEDSAVYLCASSLEAGGPRDTQYFGPGTRLTVL.

V is TRBV9 and J is TRBJ1-1, with 7 bases identical to TRBD1. CDR3 length: 16 amino acids. Unmatched junction bases numbered 15, after V lost 6 bases and J lost 4 bases. CDR1 is SGDLS, CDR2 YYNGEE, per germline. The CDR3 loop reads CASTQTGAPVGTEAFF. CDR3 nucleotides: TGTGCCAGCACCCAAACAGGGGCACCCGTGGGCACTGAAGCTTTCTTT.

The rearrangement joins TRBV5-1 to TRBJ2-7; D not resolved. Germline-derived CDR1 and CDR2 are SGHRS and YFSETQ. Trimming left V 1 base short and J 3 bases short, with 11 bases between. The CDR3 contains 14 residues. In DNA form, the CDR3 reads TGCGCCAGCAGCTTGTCGTACAGAATCTACGAGCAGTACTTC. This translates into CASSLSYRIYEQYF.

The chain links TRBV19 to TRBJ1-6; 7 nucleotides agree with TRBD1. CDR3 size: 16 residues. The germline CDR1 and CDR2 sequences are LNHDA and SQIVND (reference sequence). With 6 bases clipped from V and 7 bases from J, the junction kept 12 bases outside the gene matches. The CDR3 is CASRHRGSVPNSPLHF. The CDR3 DNA follows: TGTGCCAGTAGGCACAGGGGTTCGGTACCCAATTCACCCCTCCACTTT.

The chain is built from TRBV3-1 (or the pseudogene TRBV3-2) and TRBJ2-3; TRBD2 matches at 7 bases. The CDR3 loop spans 15 amino acids. The V and J ends lost 4 bases and 3 bases, in that order; junction bases with no gene match: 7. Looked up from germline, CDR1 is LGHDT and CDR2 is YNNKEL (reference sequence). CDR3 residues: CASSRRGIGTDTQYF. The CDR3 region has the DNA TGTGCCAGCAGCCGGCGGGGGATCGGGACAGATACGCAGTATTTT.

The chain joins TRBV5-4 to TRBJ2-1; 10 nucleotides align to TRBD2. The CDR3 totals 15 residues. In germline, CDR1 is SGHNT, CDR2 YYREEE (reference sequence). V gave up 0 bases and J gave up 6 bases; unmatched junction bases: 3. The CDR3 protein is CASSLALAGANEQFF. The CDR3 nucleotides read TGTGCCAGCAGCTTGGCCCTAGCGGGGGCCAATGAGCAGTTCTTC.